Shown below are 21 T cell receptor beta chains from a single sample sequenced in a study of T cells after yellow fever vaccination. TCRdb used MiXCR to reprocess the 5' RACE reads, holding one entry per CDR3 protein. The data show fewer than 450,000 distinct CDR3 sequences, 7% to 10% seen once. Sequenced here: PBMCs, sampled about 49 days after the first yellow fever vaccination. The receptors originated from a man younger than 35 who received the YFV17D yellow fever vaccine.

This sequence joins TRBV28 and TRBJ2-3, with TRBD2 matching over 10 bases. The germline CDR1 and CDR2 sequences are MDHEN and SYDVKM. The CDR3 spans 16 residues. The V and J ends lost 7 bases and 3 bases, in that order; junction bases with no gene match: 10. The CDR3 coding sequence is TGTGCCAGCAATTATAAGCGGGGGGGCCGAACAGATACGCAGTATTTT. Translated: CASNYKRGGRTDTQYF. Full variable domain (missing parts from reference TRBV28 and TRBJ2-3): DVKVTQSSRYLVKRTGEKVFLECVQDMDHENMFWYRQDPGLGLRLIYFSYDVKMKEKGDIPEGYSVSREKKERFSLILESASTNQTSMYLCASNYKRGGRTDTQYFGPGTRLTVL.

A few counts support this clonotype. The CDR3 region has the DNA TGTGCCAGCTCACCCCAGGGTTGGTACGAGCAGTACGTC. This sequence encodes CASSPQGWYEQYV. The chain carries TRBV18 and TRBJ2-7; possible D gene TRBD1, 5 bases. The V end was cut by 3 bases, the J end by 4 bases, with 10 bases between. Germline V lookup: CDR1 KGHSH, CDR2 LQKENI. This CDR3 comprises 13 residues.

The chain employs TRBV4-3 and TRBJ1-2; D is unclear. Germline V gene data show CDR1 as LGHNA and CDR2 as YSLEER. The V end was cut by 1 base, the J end by 0 bases, with 6 bases between. The CDR3 runs to 14 residues. The CDR3 sequence: CASSQGGSNYGYTF. CDR3 coding DNA: TGCGCCAGCAGCCAAGGCGGCTCTAACTATGGCTACACCTTC.

This clonotype was counted many times. The chain couples TRBV7-2 to TRBJ1-4; D is possibly TRBD1 (5 bases). V dropped 5 bases and J dropped 8 bases, with 21 bases sitting between them. The CDR3 has 16 amino acids. Looked up from germline, CDR1 is SGHTA and CDR2 is FQGNSA. The CDR3 sequence is CASSPRVGGAGEKLFF. The CDR3 coding sequence is TGTGCCAGCAGCCCACGGGTGGGTGGTGCAGGGGAAAAACTGTTTTTT.

The sample holds a few counts of this clonotype. The chain has TRBV6-5 and TRBJ2-5, with D possibly TRBD2 on 5 matching bases. Trimming removed 6 bases at V and 5 bases at J, with 13 bases between. Germline CDR1 and CDR2: MNHEY and SVGAGI. The CDR3 has 13 amino acids. CDR3 protein: CASSLNGVETQYF. CDR3 DNA: TGTGCCAGCAGCTTAAACGGGGTTGAGACCCAGTACTTC.

The sample holds a few counts of this clonotype. As DNA, the CDR3 is TGTGCCAGCAGCTTTAGCGGGGTCCGGGATACGCAGTATTTT. The encoded protein is CASSFSGVRDTQYF. The rearrangement uses TRBV7-3 and TRBJ2-3; 8 nucleotides agree with TRBD2. Germline CDR1 SGHTA, CDR2 FQGTGA. The trim removed 3 bases at V and 6 bases at J, leaving 5 bases unmatched. This CDR3 contains 14 residues.

This clonotype has a count of ten or more. The chain has TRBV20-1 and TRBJ2-7, with 8 bases identical to TRBD2. Trimming took 6 bases from V and 3 from J; bases not matched to a gene: 10. Germline V gene lookup returns CDR1 DFQATT and CDR2 SNEGSKA (reference sequence). The CDR3 loop spans 14 amino acids. CDR3 nucleotides: TGCAGTGCACCCCGGGGGACTAGTGTCTACGAGCAGTACGTC. It codes for CSAPRGTSVYEQYV.

This clonotype was seen more than once but under ten times. The chain couples TRBV9 to TRBJ2-3; D is unresolved. The CDR3 spans 14 residues. The germline CDR1 and CDR2 sequences are SGDLS and YYNGEE. The V and J ends lost 5 bases and 2 bases respectively, with 12 bases between them. The CDR3 region has the DNA TGTGCCAGCAGGGGCCGGACCAACACAGATACGCAGTATTTT. It translates to CASRGRTNTDTQYF. The variable domain in full, with the rest retrieved from reference TRBV9 and TRBJ2-3, is DSGVTQTPKHLITATGQRVTLRCSPRSGDLSVYWYQQSLDQGLQFLIQYYNGEERAKGNILERFSAQQFPDLHSELNLSSLELGDSALYFCASRGRTNTDTQYFGPGTRLTVL.

The chain has TRBV6-2 or TRBV6-3 and TRBJ1-2; D call uncertain. V lost 6 bases, J lost 8 bases, and 10 bases lay in between. The CDR3 has 11 residues. Per germline, CDR1 MNHEY and CDR2 SVGEGT. CDR3 protein: CASSSTSGYTF. The CDR3 nucleotides are TGTGCCAGCAGCAGTACCAGCGGCTACACCTTC.

The chain links TRBV6-1 to TRBJ1-5; no reliable D call. CDR3 length equals 15 residues. V was cut by 6 bases and J by 1 base, with 13 bases left in between. CDR1 is MNHNS, CDR2 SASEGT, per germline. The CDR3 spells CASSGILGSNQPQHF. The CDR3 DNA is TGTGCCAGCAGCGGAATACTAGGCAGCAATCAGCCCCAGCATTTT.

This clonotype came up a few times. This rearrangement joins TRBV7-2 to TRBJ2-3; 9 bases line up with TRBD1. The germline gives CDR1 SGHTA, CDR2 FQGNSA. This CDR3 is 16 amino acids long. The V gene end was trimmed by 3 bases and the J gene end by 1 base; junction bases not matched to a gene: 5. CDR3 in DNA: TGTGCCAGCAGCTTGCCCCGGACAGGGGGCACAGATACGCAGTATTTT. The encoded protein is CASSLPRTGGTDTQYF.

This clonotype was observed a handful of times. The J gene is TRBJ1-3, the V gene TRBV12-3 or TRBV12-4; D may be TRBD1 (6 bases). V shed 6 bases and J shed 8 bases, with 23 bases lying between them. The CDR3 loop spans 16 amino acids. DNA for the CDR3: TGTGCCAGCAGCCGCAACATTTACAGGGTCGAGGACACCATATATTTT. Translation gives CASSRNIYRVEDTIYF.

This clonotype was counted many times. V usage is TRBV20-1 and J usage is TRBJ2-5; 8 nucleotides line up with TRBD1. The germline CDR1 and CDR2 sequences are DFQATT and SNEGSKA (reference sequence). This CDR3 has 14 amino acids. V shed 2 bases and J 6 bases; nucleotides not matched to a gene: 8. Here the CDR3 DNA reads TGCAGTGCTAGAAGGGGGACAGGAGGACAGACCCAGTACTTC. Its protein product is CSARRGTGGQTQYF.

This clonotype was detected only a few times. This chain links TRBV10-3 with TRBJ2-7; 7 bases are shared with TRBD2. The CDR3 runs to 14 residues. Germline values: CDR1 ENHRY, CDR2 SYGVKD. V lost 6 bases and J lost 2; bases outside the gene matches: 7. The CDR3 protein is CAIRGGTQPYEQYF. The CDR3 nucleotides are TGTGCCATCAGGGGGGGGACTCAGCCCTACGAGCAGTACTTC.

The chain is built from TRBV18 and TRBJ2-4; 8 positions match TRBD1. V dropped 3 bases and J dropped 7; count of bases not matched to a gene: 5. CDR3 length: 14 amino acids. The germline V gene encodes CDR1 KGHSH and CDR2 LQKENI. As DNA, the CDR3 is TGTGCCAGCTCACCCGGGACAGGAGTGAACATTCAGTACTTC. Its translation is CASSPGTGVNIQYF.

In its sample, this clonotype was seen many times. The chain combines TRBV12-3 or TRBV12-4 with TRBJ2-2, with 8 bases lining up with TRBD2. This CDR3 spans 15 amino acids. The trim removed 5 bases at V and 5 bases at J, leaving 7 bases unmatched. Here the CDR3 DNA reads TGTGCCAGCAGTCCTCAGCGGGGGAGGACCGGGGAGCTGTTTTTT. It encodes CASSPQRGRTGELFF.

This clonotype was seen repeatedly, ten times or more. J is TRBJ2-5 and V is TRBV6-5, with 8 positions matching TRBD2. The junction had 5 bases not matched to a gene; V was cut back by 2 bases and J by 3 bases. Germline V gives CDR1 MNHEY, CDR2 SVGAGI. The CDR3 runs to 15 residues. The CDR3 sequence is CASSYVAGREETQYF. As DNA, the CDR3 is TGTGCCAGCAGTTACGTGGCCGGGAGGGAAGAGACCCAGTACTTC.

This clonotype was detected only a few times. The rearrangement links TRBV15 to TRBJ2-2, with 7 bases matching TRBD2. The CDR3 length is 16 residues. The germline V gene encodes CDR1 LNHNV and CDR2 YYDKDF (reference sequence). Losses at the gene ends were 0 bases for V and 4 bases for J; bases not matched to a gene: 5. In nucleotides, the CDR3 is TGTGCCACCAGCAGAGATGTCGGCGGGGGCACCGGGGAGCTGTTTTTT. Amino acids: CATSRDVGGGTGELFF.

The chain joins TRBV7-3 to TRBJ2-3; 7 positions agree with TRBD1. J gave up 2 bases and V 5 bases, and 7 bases lay outside the gene matches. This CDR3 is built from 15 residues. Germline V CDR1 and CDR2: SGHTA, FQGTGA. CDR3 residues: CASSVTGALTDTQYF. The CDR3 nucleotides read TGTGCCAGCAGCGTTACAGGGGCCCTCACAGATACGCAGTATTTT.

This clonotype was seen more than once but under ten times. The chain recombines TRBV10-3 with TRBJ2-3; 10 bases map to TRBD2. V was pared by 8 bases and J by 6 bases, with 5 bases of the junction left unmatched. Looked up from germline, CDR1 is ENHRY and CDR2 is SYGVKD. This CDR3 is 13 amino acids long. In DNA form, the CDR3 reads TGTGCCATCTACAGCGGGGGGGGGGATACGCAGTATTTT. This sequence encodes CAIYSGGGDTQYF.

This clonotype occurred a few times. The rearrangement uses TRBV5-1 and TRBJ1-6; no clear D. Germline V gene data show CDR1 as SGHRS and CDR2 as YFSETQ. Trimming left V 0 bases short and J 9 bases short, with 13 bases between. This CDR3 is built from 15 residues. The DNA for the CDR3 is TGCGCCAGCAGCTTGGATATTGCGGGGAGTTCACCCCTCCACTTT. It encodes CASSLDIAGSSPLHF.